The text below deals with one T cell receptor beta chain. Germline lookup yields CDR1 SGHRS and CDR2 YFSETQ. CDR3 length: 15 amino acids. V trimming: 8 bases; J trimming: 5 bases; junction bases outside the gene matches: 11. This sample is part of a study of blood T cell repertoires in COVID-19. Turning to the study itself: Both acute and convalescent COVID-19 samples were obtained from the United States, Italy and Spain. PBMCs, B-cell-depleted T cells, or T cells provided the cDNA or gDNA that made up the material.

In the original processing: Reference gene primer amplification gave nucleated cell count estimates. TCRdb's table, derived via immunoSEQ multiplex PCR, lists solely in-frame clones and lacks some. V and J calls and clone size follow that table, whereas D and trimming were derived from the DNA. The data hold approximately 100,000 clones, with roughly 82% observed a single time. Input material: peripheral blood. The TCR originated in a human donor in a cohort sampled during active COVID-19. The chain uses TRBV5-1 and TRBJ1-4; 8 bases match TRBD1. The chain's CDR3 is CASSPTRTGNEKLFF. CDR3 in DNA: TGCGCCAGTTCCCCGACACGGACAGGGAATGAAAAACTGTTTTTT.